The sequence of this T cell receptor (beta chain) was determined in a study of T cell responses to AZD1222 COVID-19 vaccine. The data were produced by immunoSEQ multiplex PCR, yet TCRdb's version contains in-frame clones alone and is incomplete. The sample includes about 150,000 clones, roughly nine tenths seen only once; the top ten take about 5%. The CDR3 contains 14 residues. The V gene end was trimmed by 6 bases and the J gene end by 1 base; junction bases not matched to a gene: 3. Germline CDR1 and CDR2: MDHEN and SYDVKM. The chain uses TRBV28 and TRBJ1-3, with 7 nucleotides matching TRBD1. The clonotype comes from an adult in good health. The material was peripheral blood, obtained on day 0 of MenACWY control vaccination. The CDR3 loop reads CASSSTGSGNTIYF. The CDR3 DNA reads as TGTGCCAGCAGCTCGACAGGGTCTGGAAACACCATATATTTT.